The T cell receptor (beta chain) under discussion was sequenced for a study of OX40 agonist ivuxolimab in advanced cancers. The CDR3 is 19 residues long. Unmatched junction bases numbered 10, after V lost 1 base and J lost 0 bases. Germline values: CDR1 SNHLY, CDR2 FYNNEI. Concerning this clone itself: Its target is unknown.

Sequencing used immunoSEQ multiplex PCR; TCRdb keeps in-frame clones, though not all of them. The sample has roughly 56,000 clones, about 85% seen once. Whole-study results and caveats: At 0.1-3.0 mg/kg, partial responders had clonal expansion among the lowest observed.

The sequence was collected from an adult with an advanced solid tumor such as melanoma, head and neck, liver or kidney cancer. The source was CD4+ or CD8+ T cells sorted from blood, collected in a trial of the OX40 agonist ivuxolimab. V is TRBV2 and J is TRBJ2-3; 10 nucleotides agree with TRBD2. The CDR3 DNA sequence: TGTGCCAGCAGTGAAGTGACAGCGGGAGGGACGGCCAGCACAGATACGCAGTATTTT. It encodes CASSEVTAGGTASTDTQYF.